The clone carrying this T cell receptor beta chain was found a few times. These data come from a study of T-cell reconstitution after alpha-beta-depleted transplantation in children. The CDR3 loop spans 17 amino acids. Germline V gene sequence: CDR1 MDHEN, CDR2 SYDVKM. V shed 4 bases, J shed 6 bases, and the junction held 11 bases outside the gene matches. Unique molecular identifiers were incorporated during preparation of the TCRbeta library. TCRdb analysed the PCR reads with MiXCR anew, one entry per CDR3 protein. There are around 600,000 distinct CDR3 sequences in the sample; around 17% occur only once, and about 1.1% lies in the top ten.

V usage is TRBV28 and J usage is TRBJ2-2; 10 bases agree with TRBD2. Sequencing was performed on PBMCs from the stem cell graft donor, taken from the stem cell graft. The clonotype originates from a human donor who donated a stem cell graft to a child with acute myeloid leukemia. DNA of the CDR3: TGTGCCAGCAGTTGGCACTCCGGGACTAGCGAGGCCGGGGAGCTGTTTTTT. Amino acids: CASSWHSGTSEAGELFF.